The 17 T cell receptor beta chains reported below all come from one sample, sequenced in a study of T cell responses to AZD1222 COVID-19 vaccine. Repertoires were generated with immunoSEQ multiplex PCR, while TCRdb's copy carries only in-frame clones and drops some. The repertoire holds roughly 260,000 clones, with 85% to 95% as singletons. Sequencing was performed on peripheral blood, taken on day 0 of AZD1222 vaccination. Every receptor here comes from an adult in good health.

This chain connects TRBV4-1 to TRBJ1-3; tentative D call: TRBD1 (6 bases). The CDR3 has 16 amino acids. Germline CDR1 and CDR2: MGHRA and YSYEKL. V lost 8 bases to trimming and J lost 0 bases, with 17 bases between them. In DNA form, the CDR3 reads TGCGCCAGCGCCCTAACAGAAGGGGGCTCTGGAAACACCATATATTTT. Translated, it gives CASALTEGGSGNTIYF.

CDR3 residues: CASTDRGSNEKLFF. The DNA of the CDR3 is TGTGCCAGCACCGATCGGGGGTCTAATGAAAAACTGTTTTTT. The chain uses TRBV6-5 and TRBJ1-4; D possibly corresponds to TRBD1 (5 bases). Germline V gives CDR1 MNHEY, CDR2 SVGAGI. Trimming took off 7 bases at V and 3 bases at J, with 12 bases between the two ends. The CDR3 has 14 residues.

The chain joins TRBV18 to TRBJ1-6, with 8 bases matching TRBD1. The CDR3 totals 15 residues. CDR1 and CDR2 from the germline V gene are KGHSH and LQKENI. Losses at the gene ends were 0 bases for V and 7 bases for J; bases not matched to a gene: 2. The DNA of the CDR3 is TGTGCCAGCTCACCACCGGGACAGGAGAATTCACCCCTCCACTTT. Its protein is CASSPPGQENSPLHF.

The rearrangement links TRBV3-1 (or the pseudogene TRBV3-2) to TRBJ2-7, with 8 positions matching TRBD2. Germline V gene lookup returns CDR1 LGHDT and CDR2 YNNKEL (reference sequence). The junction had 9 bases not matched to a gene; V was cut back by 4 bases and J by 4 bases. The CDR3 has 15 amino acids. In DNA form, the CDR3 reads TGTGCCAGCAGCCGAAACGGTAGCGGGAAGTACGAGCAGTACTTC. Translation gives CASSRNGSGKYEQYF.

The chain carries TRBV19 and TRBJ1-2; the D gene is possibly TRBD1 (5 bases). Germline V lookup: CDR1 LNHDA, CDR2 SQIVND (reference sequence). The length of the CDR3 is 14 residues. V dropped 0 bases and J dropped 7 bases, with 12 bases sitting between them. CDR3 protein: CASSIEPRGSGYTF. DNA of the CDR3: TGTGCCAGTAGTATAGAACCCCGGGGGAGTGGCTACACCTTC.

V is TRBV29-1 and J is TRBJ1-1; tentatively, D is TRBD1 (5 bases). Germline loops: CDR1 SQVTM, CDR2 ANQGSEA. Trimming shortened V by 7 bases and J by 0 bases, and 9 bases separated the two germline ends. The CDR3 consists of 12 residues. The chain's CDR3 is CSGRALNTEAFF. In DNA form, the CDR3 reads TGCAGCGGCAGGGCACTGAACACTGAAGCTTTCTTT. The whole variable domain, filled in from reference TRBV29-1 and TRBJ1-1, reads SAVISQKPSRDICQRGTSLTIQCQVDSQVTMMFWYRQQPGQSLTLIATANQGSEATYESGFVIDKFPISRPNLTFSTLTVSNMSPEDSSIYLCSGRALNTEAFFGQGTRLTVV.

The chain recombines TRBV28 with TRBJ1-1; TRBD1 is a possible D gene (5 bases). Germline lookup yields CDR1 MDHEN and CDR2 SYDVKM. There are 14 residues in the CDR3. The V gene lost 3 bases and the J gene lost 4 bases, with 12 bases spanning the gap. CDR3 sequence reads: CASSFRGLSTEAFF. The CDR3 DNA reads TGTGCCAGCAGTTTTCGGGGGTTAAGCACTGAAGCTTTCTTT.

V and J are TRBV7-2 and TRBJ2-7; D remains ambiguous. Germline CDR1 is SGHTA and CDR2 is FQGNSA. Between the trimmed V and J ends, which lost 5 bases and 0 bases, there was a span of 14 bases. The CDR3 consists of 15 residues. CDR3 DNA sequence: TGTGCCAGCAGCCCCCGGAGACGGGCCTCCTACGAGCAGTACTTC. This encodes CASSPRRRASYEQYF.

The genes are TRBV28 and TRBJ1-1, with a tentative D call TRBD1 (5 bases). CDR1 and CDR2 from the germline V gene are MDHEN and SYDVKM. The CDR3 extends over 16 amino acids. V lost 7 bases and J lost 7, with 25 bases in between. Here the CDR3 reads CASTPLNAFRGVEAFF. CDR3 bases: TGTGCCAGCACCCCGTTAAATGCCTTTAGGGGTGTTGAAGCTTTCTTT.

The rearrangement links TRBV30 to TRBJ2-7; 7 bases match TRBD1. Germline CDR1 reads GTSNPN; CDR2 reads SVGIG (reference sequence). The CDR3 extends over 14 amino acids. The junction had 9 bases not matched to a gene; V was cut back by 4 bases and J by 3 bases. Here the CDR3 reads CAWKIPGQLYEQYF. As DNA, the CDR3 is TGTGCCTGGAAAATCCCGGGACAGCTCTACGAGCAGTACTTC.

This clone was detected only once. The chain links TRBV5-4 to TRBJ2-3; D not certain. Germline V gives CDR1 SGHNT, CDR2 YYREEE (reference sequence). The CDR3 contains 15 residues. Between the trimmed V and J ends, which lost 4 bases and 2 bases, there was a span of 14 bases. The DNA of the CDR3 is TGTGCCAGCAGCGCCGGTACGCCTCTCACAGATACGCAGTATTTT. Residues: CASSAGTPLTDTQYF. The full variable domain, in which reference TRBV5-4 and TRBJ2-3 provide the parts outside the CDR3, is ETGVTQSPTHLIKTRGQQVTLRCSSQSGHNTVSWYQQALGQGPQFIFQYYREEENGRGNFPPRFSGLQFPNYSSELNVNALELDDSALYLCASSAGTPLTDTQYFGPGTRLTVL.

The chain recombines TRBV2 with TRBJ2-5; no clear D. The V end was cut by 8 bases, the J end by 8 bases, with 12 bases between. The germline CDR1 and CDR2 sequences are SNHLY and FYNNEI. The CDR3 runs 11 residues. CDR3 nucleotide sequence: TGTGCCAGCTTCCTTTCTATCACCCAGTACTTC. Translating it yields CASFLSITQYF.

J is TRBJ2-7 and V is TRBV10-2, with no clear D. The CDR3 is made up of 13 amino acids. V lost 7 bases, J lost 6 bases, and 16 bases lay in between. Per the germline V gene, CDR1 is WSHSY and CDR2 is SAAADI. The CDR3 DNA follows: TGCGCCAGCAAAGCCAATGAGGTAGGCGAGCAGTACTTC. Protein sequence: CASKANEVGEQYF.

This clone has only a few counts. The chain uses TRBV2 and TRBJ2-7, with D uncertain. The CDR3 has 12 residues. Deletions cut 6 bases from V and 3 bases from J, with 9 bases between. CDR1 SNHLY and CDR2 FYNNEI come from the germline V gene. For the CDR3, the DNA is TGTGCCAGCAGCAGCAAGGGCTACGAGCAGTACTTC. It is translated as CASSSKGYEQYF.

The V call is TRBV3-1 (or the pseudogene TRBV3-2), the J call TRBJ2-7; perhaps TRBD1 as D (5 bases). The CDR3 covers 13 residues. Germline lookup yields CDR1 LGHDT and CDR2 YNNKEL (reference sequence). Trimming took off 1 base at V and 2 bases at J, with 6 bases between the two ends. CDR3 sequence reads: CASSQGQPYEQYF. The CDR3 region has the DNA TGTGCCAGCAGCCAAGGACAGCCCTACGAGCAGTACTTC.

The CDR3 spells CASRGGGRGRSPTDTQYF. In DNA form, the CDR3 reads TGTGCCAGCAGGGGAGGGGGCAGGGGGCGGTCCCCCACAGATACGCAGTATTTT. V is TRBV11-2 and J is TRBJ2-3, with D possibly matching TRBD1 (8 bases). Germline V lookup: CDR1 SGHAT, CDR2 FQNNGV. Trimming pared 6 bases from V and 2 bases from J, leaving 24 bases between. The CDR3 has 18 amino acids.

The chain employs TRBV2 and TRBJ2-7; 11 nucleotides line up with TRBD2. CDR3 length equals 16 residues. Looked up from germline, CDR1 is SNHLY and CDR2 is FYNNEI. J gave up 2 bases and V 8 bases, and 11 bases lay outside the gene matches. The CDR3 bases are TGTGCCAGCCTCCGGTCCCTAGCGGGAGGAGCCTACGAGCAGTACTTC. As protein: CASLRSLAGGAYEQYF.